These 25 T cell receptor beta chains originate from one sample sequenced in a study of cytomegalovirus exposure and HLA in healthy donors. The PCR used 60 Vbeta and 13 Jbeta primers. TCRdb keeps only in-frame clones here, not all; method: immunoSEQ multiplex PCR. Seen here are roughly 110,000 clones, roughly 80% observed once, and the top ten hold roughly 3.6%. Material: PBMCs. Receptors originate from a man between 60 and 75 years old in good health and CMV-seronegative.

The rearrangement links TRBV5-4 to TRBJ2-5, with D maybe TRBD1 (5 bases). The CDR3 is made up of 13 amino acids. Germline V lookup: CDR1 SGHNT, CDR2 YYREEE (reference sequence). Deletions cut 2 bases from V and 2 bases from J, with 7 bases between. The CDR3 DNA follows: TGTGCCAGCAGCTTCAGGGTTCAAGAGACCCAGTACTTC. This encodes CASSFRVQETQYF.

To note about this clone: The same CDR3 arises from other DNA sequences in this sample as well. The chain couples TRBV5-1 to TRBJ1-1, with TRBD1 identical over 7 bases. The germline gives CDR1 SGHRS, CDR2 YFSETQ. V shed 0 bases and J 2 bases; nucleotides not matched to a gene: 4. This CDR3 spans 15 amino acids. In DNA, the CDR3 is TGCGCCAGCAGCTTGGTCGCAGGGGGTAACACTGAAGCTTTCTTT. Translation: CASSLVAGGNTEAFF. The whole variable domain, remainder taken from reference TRBV5-1 and TRBJ1-1, is KAGVTQTPRYLIKTRGQQVTLSCSPISGHRSVSWYQQTPGQGLQFLFEYFSETQRNKGNFPGRFSGRQFSNSRSEMNVSTLELGDSALYLCASSLVAGGNTEAFFGQGTRLTVV.

This rearrangement joins TRBV28 to TRBJ1-6, with 11 nucleotides matching TRBD1. Germline CDR1 MDHEN, CDR2 SYDVKM. V shed 3 bases and J 10 bases; nucleotides not matched to a gene: 5. The CDR3 has 15 amino acids. The CDR3 nucleotides are TGTGCCAGCAGTTTTAGCGGACAGGGGGCCTCACCCCTCCACTTT. Amino acids: CASSFSGQGASPLHF.

J is TRBJ2-7 and V is TRBV7-2, with D unclear. Trimming took 1 base from V and 10 from J, leaving 14 bases between them. CDR1 SGHTA and CDR2 FQGNSA come from the germline V gene. The CDR3 contains 13 residues. The CDR3 reads CASSLEQPQIQYF. The DNA of the CDR3 is TGTGCCAGCAGCTTAGAACAGCCACAAATTCAGTACTTC. The full variable domain, rest sourced from reference TRBV7-2 and TRBJ2-7, is GAGVSQSPSNKVTEKGKDVELRCDPISGHTALYWYRQSLGQGLEFLIYFQGNSAPDKSGLPSDRFSAERTGGSVSTLTIQRTQQEDSAVYLCASSLEQPQIQYFGPGTRLTVT.

The CDR3 region is CASSLERWGQGNSPLHF. The CDR3 DNA follows: TGTGCCAGCAGCTTAGAACGGTGGGGACAGGGGAATTCACCCCTCCACTTT. The genes are TRBV13 and TRBJ1-6, with 10 bases identical to TRBD1. CDR3 length: 17 residues. Germline V gene sequence: CDR1 PRHDT, CDR2 FYEKMQ (reference sequence). V was pared by 1 base and J by 7 bases, with 7 bases of the junction left unmatched.

The DNA for the CDR3 is TGTGCCAGCAGCTTAAACAGAGCAGAAGCTTTCTTT. Its translation: CASSLNRAEAFF. The rearrangement links TRBV11-1 to TRBJ1-1; D ambiguous. The CDR3 runs to 12 residues. Germline CDR1 is SGHAT and CDR2 is FQDESV (reference sequence). Trimming left V 2 bases short and J 8 bases short, with 9 bases between.

The DNA of the CDR3 is TGCGCCAGCAGCTTACAGGGAGGGTACGAGCAGTACTTC. Protein: CASSLQGGYEQYF. The chain combines TRBV4-1 with TRBJ2-7; weak D call: TRBD2 (7 bases). This CDR3 has 13 residues. Deletions cut 5 bases from V and 4 bases from J, with 12 bases between. CDR1 and CDR2 (germline): MGHRA, YSYEKL.

This chain's CDR3 is CASSSEDSLNEKLFF. CDR3 nucleotides: TGTGCCAGCAGCTCAGAGGACAGTTTGAATGAAAAACTGTTTTTT. This sequence joins TRBV7-8 and TRBJ1-4, with a possible D match to TRBD1 (6 bases). Germline loops: CDR1 SGHVS, CDR2 FQNEAQ. The CDR3 sequence is 15 residues long. V was shortened by 4 bases and J by 5 bases, with 14 bases between the two germline ends.

This clone is judged medium-sized. The chain joins TRBV2 to TRBJ1-4; 7 bases are shared with TRBD1. V shed 5 bases, J shed 5 bases, and the junction held 5 bases outside the gene matches. CDR1 and CDR2 (germline): SNHLY, FYNNEI. CDR3 length: 14 amino acids. CDR3 sequence (DNA): TGTGCCAGCAGTCAGAAGGGGGCGAATGAAAAACTGTTTTTT. This codes for CASSQKGANEKLFF.

The gene calls are TRBV4-3 and TRBJ2-3; 16 positions match TRBD2. This CDR3 contains 16 residues. J was trimmed by 6 bases and V by 5 bases; bases with no gene match: 5. Per germline, CDR1 LGHNA and CDR2 YSLEER. The chain's CDR3 is CASSMGTSGGADTQYF. In DNA form, the CDR3 reads TGCGCCAGCAGCATGGGGACTAGCGGGGGGGCCGATACGCAGTATTTT.

The chain uses TRBV2 and TRBJ1-1; D is uncertain. This CDR3 region has 13 residues. The V end lost 5 bases, the J end lost 1 base, and 8 bases lay between the germline ends. Per germline, CDR1 SNHLY and CDR2 FYNNEI. The CDR3 bases are TGTGCCAGCAGTCAAGACACGAACACTGAAGCTTTCTTT. It translates to CASSQDTNTEAFF.

In its sample, this clone ranks as medium-sized (0.01 to 0.1%). The gene calls are TRBV9 and TRBJ1-1, with D unresolved. Germline CDR1 and CDR2: SGDLS and YYNGEE. CDR3 length: 15 amino acids. Trimming stripped 4 bases from V and 1 base from J, with 14 bases between. The CDR3 spells CASSPRGNRNTEAFF. CDR3 DNA: TGTGCCAGCAGCCCACGGGGAAATAGGAACACTGAAGCTTTCTTT.

The rearrangement uses TRBV7-2 and TRBJ2-4; perhaps TRBD1 as D (6 bases). CDR3 length: 15 residues. Germline CDR1 and CDR2: SGHTA and FQGNSA. V was shortened by 6 bases and J by 0 bases, with 12 bases between the two germline ends. Here the CDR3 reads CASRLDRLAKNIQYF. CDR3 coding DNA: TGTGCCAGCAGACTCGACAGGCTAGCCAAAAACATTCAGTACTTC.

As DNA, the CDR3 is TGTGCCATCAGGGGGGGACAGGGGCGAGAGACCCAGTACTTC. Translated, it gives CAIRGGQGRETQYF. The chain is built from TRBV10-3 and TRBJ2-5, with 10 bases lining up with TRBD1. With V trimmed by 6 bases and J by 4 bases, 5 bases remained unmatched. The CDR3 totals 14 residues. Germline CDR1 is ENHRY and CDR2 is SYGVKD.

V gene TRBV23-1 combines with J gene TRBJ2-7, with 10 nucleotides matching TRBD1. TRBV23-1 is an open reading frame whose function is uncertain. The length of the CDR3 is 16 residues. V was pared by 3 bases and J by 5 bases, with 10 bases of the junction left unmatched. CDR3: CASSQAAGTGVNEQYF. The CDR3, as DNA: TGCGCCAGCAGTCAGGCCGCCGGGACAGGGGTGAACGAGCAGTACTTC.

V is TRBV4-1 and J is TRBJ2-1; TRBD2 aligns across 9 bases. From germline, CDR1 is MGHRA and CDR2 YSYEKL. Trimming removed 0 bases from V and 3 bases from J; junction bases left unmatched: 3. The CDR3 consists of 16 residues. DNA of the CDR3: TGCGCCAGCAGCCAAGATCGAGCGGGGGGCTACAATGAGCAGTTCTTC. Its translation: CASSQDRAGGYNEQFF.

CDR3 DNA sequence: TGCGCCAGCAGCCAAGATACAGGCACCAAGCAGTACTTC. Its translation is CASSQDTGTKQYF. The chain links TRBV4-3 to TRBJ2-7; a possible D gene is TRBD1 (5 bases). CDR1 is LGHNA, CDR2 YSLEER, per germline. The CDR3 runs to 13 residues. Trimming pared 0 bases from V and 8 bases from J, leaving 11 bases between.

The gene calls are TRBV6-6 and TRBJ2-5, with D possibly being TRBD1 (5 bases). The length of the CDR3 is 14 residues. CDR1 and CDR2 from the germline V gene are MNHNY and SVGAGI (reference sequence). Trimming removed 2 bases from V and 5 bases from J, with 12 bases in between. CDR3 sequence: CASSYVGAEETQYF. The CDR3 nucleotides read TGTGCCAGCAGTTACGTTGGGGCTGAGGAGACCCAGTACTTC.

The J gene is TRBJ2-1, the V gene TRBV30, with 10 bases that match TRBD2. J lost 0 bases, V lost 4 bases, and 6 bases had no gene match. The CDR3 loop spans 16 amino acids. CDR1 and CDR2 from the germline V gene are GTSNPN and SVGIG (reference sequence). The CDR3 DNA sequence: TGTGCCTGGATTAGCGGGGGGCCAAGCTCCTACAATGAGCAGTTCTTC. Translation: CAWISGGPSSYNEQFF.

The chain links TRBV9 to TRBJ2-2; possibly TRBD1 for D (5 bases). The CDR3 is 15 residues long. V shed 2 bases and J shed 7 bases, with 15 bases lying between them. Germline V gene data show CDR1 as SGDLS and CDR2 as YYNGEE. The CDR3 nucleotides read TGTGCCAGCAGCGTCGTAGGGGCTCCCGGCGGGGAGCTGTTTTTT. It translates to CASSVVGAPGGELFF.

The rearrangement links TRBV6-1 to TRBJ1-1; D is unresolved. Germline V gene sequence: CDR1 MNHNS, CDR2 SASEGT. V dropped 4 bases and J dropped 2 bases, with 14 bases sitting between them. CDR3 length: 15 amino acids. As DNA, the CDR3 is TGTGCCAGCAGTGGACCTATAGAGGGCAACACTGAAGCTTTCTTT. Amino acid sequence: CASSGPIEGNTEAFF.

Of note for this clone: In the same sample, other DNA sequences code for this CDR3. The rearrangement links TRBV5-4 to TRBJ1-1; TRBD1 matches at 8 bases. J was trimmed by 8 bases and V by 0 bases; bases with no gene match: 3. The germline V gene has CDR1 SGHNT and CDR2 YYREEE (reference sequence). The CDR3 loop spans 13 amino acids. The CDR3 here is CASSLGQGAEAFF. CDR3 nucleotides: TGTGCCAGCAGCTTGGGGCAGGGGGCCGAAGCTTTCTTT.

Details on this clone: This sample includes further DNA sequences coding for the same CDR3. The V call is TRBV7-8, the J call TRBJ1-5; 9 bases match TRBD1. V gave up 5 bases and J gave up 4 bases; unmatched junction bases: 3. This CDR3 region has 14 residues. Per the germline V gene, CDR1 is SGHVS and CDR2 is FQNEAQ. The CDR3 bases are TGTGCCAGCAGCCCGGACAGGGGTAATCAGCCCCAGCATTTT. The encoded protein is CASSPDRGNQPQHF. The full variable domain, rest sourced from reference TRBV7-8 and TRBJ1-5, is GAGVSQSPRYKVAKRGQDVALRCDPISGHVSLFWYQQALGQGPEFLTYFQNEAQLDKSGLPSDRFFAERPEGSVSTLKIQRTQQEDSAVYLCASSPDRGNQPQHFGDGTRLSIL.

V usage is TRBV5-1 and J usage is TRBJ2-2; TRBD1 aligns across 7 bases. Germline CDR1 SGHRS, CDR2 YFSETQ. The CDR3 is 14 residues long. Trimming cost V 0 bases and J 4 bases; bases outside gene matches: 0. CDR3 in amino acids: CASSLDRGTGELFF. The CDR3 DNA is TGCGCCAGCAGCTTGGACAGGGGCACCGGGGAGCTGTTTTTT.

This chain links TRBV5-1 with TRBJ1-1, with TRBD1 as a possible D gene (6 bases). Per the germline V gene, CDR1 is SGHRS and CDR2 is YFSETQ. V lost 0 bases to trimming and J lost 3 bases, with 9 bases between them. The CDR3 consists of 14 residues. CDR3 DNA sequence: TGCGCCAGCAGCTTGGTTCAGGGGTACACTGAAGCTTTCTTT. It encodes CASSLVQGYTEAFF. The full variable domain, rest sourced from reference TRBV5-1 and TRBJ1-1, is KAGVTQTPRYLIKTRGQQVTLSCSPISGHRSVSWYQQTPGQGLQFLFEYFSETQRNKGNFPGRFSGRQFSNSRSEMNVSTLELGDSALYLCASSLVQGYTEAFFGQGTRLTVV.